The following is a T cell receptor (beta chain) sequence with its context. In this sample, this clonotype turned up a few times. Its antigen specificity is not known. No qualities accompany the bases; no much larger clone lies one base away. Sequencer: Illumina MiSeq. As for how the authors treated the data: Repertoire diversity was measured with the Shannon-Wiener index computed in VDJtools. TCRbeta clonotypes with a clonotype frequency of at least 3 were defined as expanded. TCRdb passed the public sequencing reads through fastp at Q25 and MiXCR, retaining productive beta sequences. Each CDR3 protein appears once, grouped with its most common genes and DNA. The V and J calls were determined by TCRdb, not by the authors. In all, the sample holds about 200 distinct CDR3 sequences, and roughly two fifths of those were seen once. In total, the top ten clones hold about 66% of the sample. Counted from cysteine to phenylalanine, this CDR3 has 14 amino acids. Kept here is only the CDR3 DNA, which spans 42 bases and is read in frame from base 1. Between the V and J ends, shortened by 2 bases and 6 bases respectively, the junction contains 12 bases. Taken from the germline V gene, the CDR1 and CDR2 loops are MNHEY and SVGEGT.

This sample is part of a study of precursors of human CD4 cytotoxic T cells (dated by TCRdb to the late 2010s). For context, the study as a whole: CD4+ memory subsets from approximately 15 donors in total were covered by the bulk TCR-seq analysis. Sequences for both the TCRalpha and TCRbeta chains came out of the TCR-seq analysis of about 13 donors (table S7). Beyond this particular receptor, the publication reports: A bigger share of IL-7Rhigh TEMRA clonotypes consisted of expanded effector clonotypes than was the case for TEM or TCM clonotypes. Only about 95% of the 14 donors were included in some of the bulk TCR-seq comparisons, which suggests that not every subset was available for every donor. According to the authors, a human observational design cannot definitively establish the direction of differentiation between precursor and effector cells. Compared with TCM and TEM subsets, the IL-7Rhigh and IL-7R- TEMRA subsets had more restricted TCR repertoires, with lower diversity and more expanded clonotypes.

To test a precursor-effector relationship among CD4 cytotoxic T cells, bulk UMI-based TCR sequencing was performed on four sorted CD4+ memory subsets (TCM, TEM, IL-7Rhigh TEMRA, IL-7R- TEMRA). The cells came from peripheral blood mononuclear cells that had been isolated from human blood. Here the chain combines TRBV6-2 or TRBV6-3 and TRBJ2-3; the D gene identity is not certain. This clonotype originated in a human donor in good health. The material sequenced was memory CD4+ T cells from blood (PBMCs). The CDR3 region has the sequence CASSYKGRRDTQYF. Read as DNA, the sequence is TGTGCCAGCAGTTACAAAGGCCGTAGGGATACGCAGTATTTT.